The clone carrying this T cell receptor beta chain was picked up many times. Specified time point: blood at routine non-recurrence follow-up after resection. The sequenced material consisted of unsorted whole RNA from tumor, nontumor lung or frozen PBMC. The CDR3 spans 12 residues. V was shortened by 6 bases and J by 1 base, with 5 bases between the two germline ends. The sample comes from a study of spatial heterogeneity in lung cancer. About the study: In cases with available follow-up PBMC samples, these were sequenced at a median of approximately 2 years after resection.

In TCRdb, the 5' RACE reads were re-called with MiXCR into one record per CDR3 protein. The table lists 110,000 or so distinct CDR3 sequences, less than 14% of them singletons, with approximately 25% in the top ten. Specimen: PBMCs, collected at follow-up. The gene calls are TRBV12-3 or TRBV12-4 and TRBJ2-3; D ambiguous. The source is a female donor with early-stage non-small cell lung cancer. Here the CDR3 reads CASSFRTDTQYF. The CDR3 bases are TGTGCCAGCAGCTTTCGCACAGATACGCAGTATTTT.